These T cell receptor beta chains were read from a single sample in a study of blood T cell repertoires in COVID-19. Only in-frame clones appear in the TCRdb table, and some are missing; sequencing was by immunoSEQ multiplex PCR. The sample shows approximately 190,000 clones, approximately 91% of them seen only once. The sequencing input was peripheral blood. The receptor set was obtained from a woman aged 40 to 49 who had recovered from COVID-19. CDR3s include the opening cysteine and the closing phenylalanine or tryptophan. Each record gives: D gene, J gene, V gene, clone size, CDR3 DNA, CDR3 protein. A D gene is named only where the DNA matches it firmly. Size is stated for part of the rows, as once, few or many counts, or as a class when the clone is expanded.

>TRBD2|TRBJ2-7|TRBV4-2|NA
TGTGCCAGCAGCCAGGAAGGGACTAACACCTACGAGCAGTACTTC
CASSQEGTNTYEQYF
>NA|TRBJ2-1|TRBV5-4|once
TGTGCCAGCAGCATCATGACAGAGCAGTTCTTC
CASSIMTEQFF
>NA|TRBJ1-2|TRBV27|NA
TGTGCCAGCAGTCCCCCTGGCTTAGGCTACACCTTC
CASSPPGLGYTF
>TRBD1|TRBJ1-2|TRBV10-3|NA
TGTGCCACCAGAGGGACAGGGGAAAACTATGGCTACACCTTC
CATRGTGENYGYTF
>NA|TRBJ1-2|TRBV19|NA
TGTGCCAGTAGTATTTCGACAGGAAACTATGGCTACACCTTC
CASSISTGNYGYTF
>NA|TRBJ1-1|TRBV6-5|once
TGTGCCACCTGGAGTGGGTTCAACACTGAAGCTTTCTTT
CATWSGFNTEAFF
>NA|TRBJ2-5|TRBV30|NA
TGTGCCTGGAGTACTTCGGAGACCCAGTACTTC
CAWSTSETQYF
>TRBD2|TRBJ2-7|TRBV6-5|once
TGTGCCAGCAGTTACTCGTGGGAGGGCGGGTCCTACGAGCAGTACTTC
CASSYSWEGGSYEQYF
>TRBD2|TRBJ2-7|TRBV20-1|NA
TGCAGTGCTAGTTATAGCGGGAGTCCGTCCTACGAGCAGTACTTC
CSASYSGSPSYEQYF
>TRBD1|TRBJ1-5|TRBV5-1|NA
TGCGCCAGCAGCTTGGGACAGGGTGTCAATCAGCCCCAGCATTTT
CASSLGQGVNQPQHF
>NA|TRBJ2-5|TRBV21-1|NA
TGTGCCAGCAGCAAAGCGCTTTGTCCCAGGGAAACCCAAGAGACCCAGTACTTC
CASSKALCPRETQETQYF
>TRBD2|TRBJ2-2|TRBV18|NA
TGTGCCAGCTCACGGACTAGCGCCAGCCCCGCTCCCCCCGGGGAGCTGTTTTTT
CASSRTSASPAPPGELFF
>TRBD1|TRBJ1-2|TRBV24-1|NA
TGTGCCACCAGTGAGGGGACAGGGAGGTATGGCTACACCTTC
CATSEGTGRYGYTF
>NA|TRBJ2-1|TRBV5-1|NA
TGCGCCAGCAGCTTGGATAGTGGGCCGGGGTATGAGCAGTTCTTC
CASSLDSGPGYEQFF
>TRBD1|TRBJ2-5|TRBV11-1|NA
TGTGCCAGCAGCAGACAGGGGGGGGAAGAGACCCAGTACTTC
CASSRQGGEETQYF
>NA|TRBJ1-1|TRBV25-1|few
TGTGCCAGCAGAGGTACGGGGAACACTGAAGCTTTCTTT
CASRGTGNTEAFF
>TRBD1|TRBJ2-2|TRBV6-5|once
TGTGCCAGCAGTTATCAGGGGGCGGCCGGGGAGCTGTTTTTT
CASSYQGAAGELFF
>TRBD1|TRBJ1-1|TRBV5-1|NA
TGCGCCAGCAGGTCCAGGGGGGACACTGAAGCTTTCTTT
CASRSRGDTEAFF
>TRBD1|TRBJ1-2|TRBV6-5|NA
TGTGCCAGCGGGACAGGGGCAGGCTACACCTTC
CASGTGAGYTF
>TRBD1|TRBJ2-7|TRBV20-1|NA
TGCAGTGGCAAACAGGGGAACGAGCAGTACTTC
CSGKQGNEQYF
>TRBD2|TRBJ2-1|TRBV29-1|NA
TGCAGCGTTGAAGAACTCCTAGCGGGCCTCTACAATGAGCAGTTCTTC
CSVEELLAGLYNEQFF
>NA|TRBJ2-1|TRBV18|NA
TGTGCCAGCTCACCATGCCGAGAGGGCTGTGAGCAGTTCTTC
CASSPCREGCEQFF
>TRBD1|TRBJ2-7|TRBV3-1/TRBV3-2|NA
TGTGCCAGCAGCCGCGGGCCGGGACAGGGGTGGGACGAGCAGTACTTC
CASSRGPGQGWDEQYF
>NA|TRBJ1-5|TRBV19|NA
TGTGCCAGTAGATGGGGAGATCAGCCCCAGCATTTT
CASRWGDQPQHF
>NA|TRBJ1-1|TRBV6-6|NA
TGTGCCAGCAGTGACGGGACACCGAGGGGCACTGAAGCTTTCTTT
CASSDGTPRGTEAFF
>NA|TRBJ2-1|TRBV7-9|once
TGTGCCAGCAGCTCCGCGCCTGTAAACAATGAGCAGTTCTTC
CASSSAPVNNEQFF
>NA|TRBJ2-3|TRBV4-3|few
TGCGCCAGCAGCCCCCGAATATCATCAGGGGTTGGGCAGTATTTT
CASSPRISSGVGQYF
>TRBD2|TRBJ2-7|TRBV18|NA
TGTGCCAGCTCACCACCTGGACTAGCGGGGGACTCCGAGCAGTACTTC
CASSPPGLAGDSEQYF
>NA|TRBJ1-1|TRBV27|few
TGTGCCAGCCTAAACGTCAGGGGTATGAACACTGAAGCTTTCTTT
CASLNVRGMNTEAFF
>NA|TRBJ2-7|TRBV10-1|NA
TGCGCCAGAGACAGCCTTAAAGATGAATCCTACGAGCAGTACTTC
CARDSLKDESYEQYF
>TRBD2|TRBJ2-1|TRBV27|NA
TGTGCCAGCAGTTTATCGACTAGCGGGAGCCGCGAGCAGTTCTTC
CASSLSTSGSREQFF
>TRBD2|TRBJ2-2|TRBV11-2|NA
TGTGCCAGCAGCTTAGCCGGGACTAGCGGGAGTGGGGAGCTGTTTTTT
CASSLAGTSGSGELFF
>NA|TRBJ1-2|TRBV6-4|NA
TGTGCCAGCAGTGACGGCGGGAACTATGGCTACACCTTC
CASSDGGNYGYTF
>TRBD1|TRBJ1-5|TRBV6-5|NA
TGTGCCACACAGGGGGCTTCTAGCAATCAGCCCCAGCATTTT
CATQGASSNQPQHF
>NA|TRBJ2-7|TRBV5-5|NA
TGTGCCAGCAGCCCCCGGGTCGGTGCCTACGAGCAGTACTTC
CASSPRVGAYEQYF